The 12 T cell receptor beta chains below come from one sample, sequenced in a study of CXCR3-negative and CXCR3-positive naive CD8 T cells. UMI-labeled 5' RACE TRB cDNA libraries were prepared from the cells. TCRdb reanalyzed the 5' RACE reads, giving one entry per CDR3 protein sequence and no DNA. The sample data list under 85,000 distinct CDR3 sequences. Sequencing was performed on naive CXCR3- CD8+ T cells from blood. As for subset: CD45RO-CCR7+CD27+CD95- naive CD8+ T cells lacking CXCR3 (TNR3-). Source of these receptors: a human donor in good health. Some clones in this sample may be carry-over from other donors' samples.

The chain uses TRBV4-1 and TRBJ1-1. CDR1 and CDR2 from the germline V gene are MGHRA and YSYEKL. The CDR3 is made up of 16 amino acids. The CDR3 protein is CASSPRYGNPNTEAFF.

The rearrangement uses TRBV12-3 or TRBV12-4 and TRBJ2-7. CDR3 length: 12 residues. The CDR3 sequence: CASSFEPYEQYF.

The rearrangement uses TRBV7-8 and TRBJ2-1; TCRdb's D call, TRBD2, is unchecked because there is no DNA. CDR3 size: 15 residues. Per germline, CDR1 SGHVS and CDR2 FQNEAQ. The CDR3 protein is CASSSLAGRYNEQFF.

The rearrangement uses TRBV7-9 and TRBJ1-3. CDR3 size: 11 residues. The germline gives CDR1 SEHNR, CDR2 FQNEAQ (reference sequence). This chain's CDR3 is CASIRGNTIYF.

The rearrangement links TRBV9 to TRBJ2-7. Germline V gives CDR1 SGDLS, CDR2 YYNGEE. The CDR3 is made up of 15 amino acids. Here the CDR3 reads CASSVGGGRSLEQYF. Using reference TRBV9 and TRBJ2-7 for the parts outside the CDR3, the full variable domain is DSGVTQTPKHLITATGQRVTLRCSPRSGDLSVYWYQQSLDQGLQFLIQYYNGEERAKGNILERFSAQQFPDLHSELNLSSLELGDSALYFCASSVGGGRSLEQYFGPGTRLTVT.

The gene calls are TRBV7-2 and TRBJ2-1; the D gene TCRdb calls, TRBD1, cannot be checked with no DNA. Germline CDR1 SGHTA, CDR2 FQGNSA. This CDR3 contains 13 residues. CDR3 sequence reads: CASSSPGGNEQFF.

CDR3 residues: CASSLDLTYSGNTIYF. The chain carries TRBV5-1 and TRBJ1-3. Per the germline V gene, CDR1 is SGHRS and CDR2 is YFSETQ. CDR3 size: 16 residues.

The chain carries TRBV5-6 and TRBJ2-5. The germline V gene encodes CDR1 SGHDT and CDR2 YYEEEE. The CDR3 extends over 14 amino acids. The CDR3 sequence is CASSLGNSQETQYF.

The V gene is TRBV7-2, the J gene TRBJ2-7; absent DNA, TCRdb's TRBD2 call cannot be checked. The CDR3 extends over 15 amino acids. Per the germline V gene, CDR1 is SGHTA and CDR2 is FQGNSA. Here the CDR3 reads CASSFGLAGADEQYF.

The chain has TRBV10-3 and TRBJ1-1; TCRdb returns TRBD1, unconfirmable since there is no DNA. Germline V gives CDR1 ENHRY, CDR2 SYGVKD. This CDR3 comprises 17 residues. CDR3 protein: CAISDDRVGQGGTEAFF.

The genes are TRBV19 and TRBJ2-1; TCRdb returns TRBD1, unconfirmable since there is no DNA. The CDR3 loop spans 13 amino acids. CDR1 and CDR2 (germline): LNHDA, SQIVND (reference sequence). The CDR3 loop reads CASSIRTGDEQFF.

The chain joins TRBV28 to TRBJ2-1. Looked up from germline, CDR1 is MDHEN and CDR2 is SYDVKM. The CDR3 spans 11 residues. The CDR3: CASSLRQRQFF.